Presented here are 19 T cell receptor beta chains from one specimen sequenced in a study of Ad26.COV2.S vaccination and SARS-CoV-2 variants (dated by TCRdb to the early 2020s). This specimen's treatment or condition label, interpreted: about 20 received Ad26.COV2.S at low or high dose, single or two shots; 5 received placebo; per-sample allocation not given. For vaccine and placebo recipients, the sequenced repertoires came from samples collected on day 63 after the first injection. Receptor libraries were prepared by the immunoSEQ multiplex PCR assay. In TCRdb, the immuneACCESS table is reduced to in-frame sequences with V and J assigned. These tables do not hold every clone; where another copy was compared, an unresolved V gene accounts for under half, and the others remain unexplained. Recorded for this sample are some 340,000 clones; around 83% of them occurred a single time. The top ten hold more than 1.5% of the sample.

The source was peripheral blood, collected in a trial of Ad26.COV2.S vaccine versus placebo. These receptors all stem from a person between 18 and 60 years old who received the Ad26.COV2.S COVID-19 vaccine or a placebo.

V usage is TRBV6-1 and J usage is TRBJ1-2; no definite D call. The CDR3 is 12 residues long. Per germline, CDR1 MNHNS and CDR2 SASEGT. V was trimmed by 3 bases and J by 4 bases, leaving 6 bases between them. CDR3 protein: CASSDVPYGYTF. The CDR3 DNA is TGTGCCAGCAGTGACGTCCCCTATGGCTACACCTTC.

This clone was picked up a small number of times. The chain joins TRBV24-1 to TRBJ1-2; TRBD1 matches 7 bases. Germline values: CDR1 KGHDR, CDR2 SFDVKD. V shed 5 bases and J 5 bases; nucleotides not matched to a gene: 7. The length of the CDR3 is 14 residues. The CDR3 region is CATSGRDSVYGYTF. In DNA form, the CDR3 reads TGTGCCACCAGTGGGAGGGACAGTGTTTATGGCTACACCTTC.

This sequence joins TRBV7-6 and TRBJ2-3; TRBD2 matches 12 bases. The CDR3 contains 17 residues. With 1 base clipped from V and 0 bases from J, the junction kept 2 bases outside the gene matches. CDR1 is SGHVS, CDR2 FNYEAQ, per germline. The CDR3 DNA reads TGTGCCAGCAGCTTAGGGACTAGCGGGGCTAGCACAGATACGCAGTATTTT. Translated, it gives CASSLGTSGASTDTQYF.

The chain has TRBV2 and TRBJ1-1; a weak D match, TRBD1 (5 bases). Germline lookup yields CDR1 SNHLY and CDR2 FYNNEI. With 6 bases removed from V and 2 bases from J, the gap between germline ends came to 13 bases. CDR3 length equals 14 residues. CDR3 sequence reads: CASSDRGTNTEAFF. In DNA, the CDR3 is TGTGCCAGCAGCGATAGGGGTACCAACACTGAAGCTTTCTTT.

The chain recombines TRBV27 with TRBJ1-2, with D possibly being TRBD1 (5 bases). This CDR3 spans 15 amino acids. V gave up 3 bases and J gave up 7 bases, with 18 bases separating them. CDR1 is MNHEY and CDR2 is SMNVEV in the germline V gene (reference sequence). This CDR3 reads CASSFGMAGLRGYTF. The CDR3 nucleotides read TGTGCCAGCAGTTTCGGGATGGCGGGACTTCGTGGCTACACCTTC.

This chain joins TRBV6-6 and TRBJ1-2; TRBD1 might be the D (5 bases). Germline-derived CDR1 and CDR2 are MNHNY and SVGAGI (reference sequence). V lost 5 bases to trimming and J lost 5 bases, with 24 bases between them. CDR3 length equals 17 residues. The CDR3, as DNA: TGTGCCAGCAGTCAACCGGGCAGGGCTGGGGCGACATATGGCTACACCTTC. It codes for CASSQPGRAGATYGYTF.

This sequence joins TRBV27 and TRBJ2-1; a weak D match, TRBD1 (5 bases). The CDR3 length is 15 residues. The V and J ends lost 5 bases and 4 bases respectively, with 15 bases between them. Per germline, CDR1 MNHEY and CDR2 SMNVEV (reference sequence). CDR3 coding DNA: TGTGCCAGCAGTCCTGGACATACTATATACAATGAGCAGTTCTTC. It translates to CASSPGHTIYNEQFF.

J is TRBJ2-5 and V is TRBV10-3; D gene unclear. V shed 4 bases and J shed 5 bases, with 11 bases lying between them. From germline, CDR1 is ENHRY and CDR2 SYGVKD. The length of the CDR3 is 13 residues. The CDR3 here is CAISGASVETQYF. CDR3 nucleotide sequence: TGTGCCATCAGTGGAGCTAGTGTGGAGACCCAGTACTTC.

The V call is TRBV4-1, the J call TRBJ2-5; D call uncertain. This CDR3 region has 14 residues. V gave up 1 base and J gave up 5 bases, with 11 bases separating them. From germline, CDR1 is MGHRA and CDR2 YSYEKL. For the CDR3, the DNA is TGCGCCAGCAGCCAAGGCCGGGTGGGGGAGACCCAGTACTTC. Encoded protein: CASSQGRVGETQYF.

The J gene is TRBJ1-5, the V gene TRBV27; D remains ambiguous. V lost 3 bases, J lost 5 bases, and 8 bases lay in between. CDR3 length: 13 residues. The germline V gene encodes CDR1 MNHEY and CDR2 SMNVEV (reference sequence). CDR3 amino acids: CASSFRLHQPQHF. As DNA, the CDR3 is TGTGCCAGCAGTTTCCGTTTGCATCAGCCCCAGCATTTT.

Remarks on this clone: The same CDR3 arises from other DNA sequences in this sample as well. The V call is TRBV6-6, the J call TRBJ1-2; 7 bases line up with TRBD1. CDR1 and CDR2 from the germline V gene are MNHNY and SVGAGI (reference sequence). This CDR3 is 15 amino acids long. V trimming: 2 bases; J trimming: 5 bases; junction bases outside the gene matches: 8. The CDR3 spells CASSYGRTGEYGYTF. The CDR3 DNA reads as TGTGCCAGCAGTTACGGGAGGACAGGCGAATATGGCTACACCTTC.

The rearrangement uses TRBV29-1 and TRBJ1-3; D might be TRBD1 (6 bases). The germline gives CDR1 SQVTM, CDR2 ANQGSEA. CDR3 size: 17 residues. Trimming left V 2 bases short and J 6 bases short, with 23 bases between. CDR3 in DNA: TGCAGCGTTGAAAGGGGGGCCGGGTTCGGGTCAGAAAACACCATATATTTT. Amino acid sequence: CSVERGAGFGSENTIYF.

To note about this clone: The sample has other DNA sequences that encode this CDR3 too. The CDR3 DNA reads TGTGCCAGCAGCTTAGAAGGGGGATACGAGCAGTACTTC. As protein: CASSLEGGYEQYF. V and J are TRBV7-2 and TRBJ2-7, with TRBD1 as a possible D gene (6 bases). CDR1 is SGHTA, CDR2 FQGNSA, per germline. The CDR3 sequence is 13 residues long. V lost 1 base to trimming and J lost 4 bases, with 8 bases between them.

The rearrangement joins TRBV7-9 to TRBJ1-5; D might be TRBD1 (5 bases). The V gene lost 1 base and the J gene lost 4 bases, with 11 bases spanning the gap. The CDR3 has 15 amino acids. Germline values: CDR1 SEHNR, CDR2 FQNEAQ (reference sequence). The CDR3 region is CASSLGSGWNQPQHF. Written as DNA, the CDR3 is TGTGCCAGCAGCTTAGGGTCAGGGTGGAATCAGCCCCAGCATTTT.

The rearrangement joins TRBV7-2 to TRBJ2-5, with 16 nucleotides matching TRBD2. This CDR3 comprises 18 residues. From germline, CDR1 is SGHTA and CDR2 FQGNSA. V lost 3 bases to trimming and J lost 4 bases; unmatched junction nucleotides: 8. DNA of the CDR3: TGTGCCAGCAGCTTGGGACTAGCGGGGGGGCCAAGGAGAGAGACCCAGTACTTC. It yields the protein CASSLGLAGGPRRETQYF.

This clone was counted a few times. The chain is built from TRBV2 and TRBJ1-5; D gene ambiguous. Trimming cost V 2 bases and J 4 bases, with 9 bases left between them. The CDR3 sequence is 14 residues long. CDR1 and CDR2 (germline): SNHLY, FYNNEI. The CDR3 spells CASSEYRKNQPQHF. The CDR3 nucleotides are TGTGCCAGCAGTGAATATCGGAAAAATCAGCCCCAGCATTTT.

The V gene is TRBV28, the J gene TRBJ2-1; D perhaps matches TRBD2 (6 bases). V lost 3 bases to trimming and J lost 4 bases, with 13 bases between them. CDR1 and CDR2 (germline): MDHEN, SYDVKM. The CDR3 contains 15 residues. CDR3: CASSFPAGGYNEQFF. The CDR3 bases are TGTGCCAGCAGTTTTCCAGCCGGGGGTTACAATGAGCAGTTCTTC.

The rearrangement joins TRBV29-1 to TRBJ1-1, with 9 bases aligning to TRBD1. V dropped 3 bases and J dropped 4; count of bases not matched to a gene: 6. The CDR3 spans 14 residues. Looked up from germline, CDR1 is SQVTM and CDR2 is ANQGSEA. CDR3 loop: CSVDEGTGFTEAFF. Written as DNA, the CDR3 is TGCAGCGTTGATGAAGGGACAGGGTTCACTGAAGCTTTCTTT.

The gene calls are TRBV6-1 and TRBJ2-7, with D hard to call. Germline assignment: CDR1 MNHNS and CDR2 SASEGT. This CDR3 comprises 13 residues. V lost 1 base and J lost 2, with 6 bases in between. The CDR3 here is CASSEGHPYEQYF. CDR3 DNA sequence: TGTGCCAGCAGTGAAGGACATCCCTACGAGCAGTACTTC.